This T cell receptor beta chain was documented in a study of T cell repertoires in cytomegalovirus infection. Overall study context: Signatures in public TCR beta sequences pointed to both CMV infection and matching HLA type.

The CDR3 totals 15 residues. Germline V gives CDR1 LNHDA, CDR2 SQIVND (reference sequence). V lost 5 bases, J lost 1 base, and 14 bases lay in between. Study-level findings and limits: HLA-C-restricted TCR beta clonotypes specific for CMV led the ex vivo response. Summed frequency of shared TCR beta families picked out CMV carriers who also had the relevant HLA.

This clonotype appeared many times. Its antigen is still unknown. From the reads, TCRdb called clonotypes with MiXCR, one entry per CDR3 protein. The top ten hold around 2.5% of the sample, which has 300,000 or so distinct CDR3 sequences, around 9.1% seen once. Sequencing was done on a sample of PBMCs. The receptor's source is a human donor in good health (CMV status not recorded). Some clones in this sample may be carry-over from other donors' samples. This chain connects TRBV19 to TRBJ1-1, with unresolved D. The CDR3 protein is CASSQMSAGNTEAFF. CDR3 bases: TGTGCCAGTAGTCAGATGTCTGCCGGGAACACTGAAGCTTTCTTT.